The subject of this entry is one T cell receptor (beta chain). This sample stems from a study of T cell changes during pregnancy in multiple sclerosis. Assay: immunoSEQ multiplex PCR; the TCRdb copy retains only in-frame clones and omits some. The table includes approximately 46,000 clones, 85% to 90% detected once. This CDR3 spans 15 amino acids. After removal of 5 bases from V and 8 bases from J, the junction contained 10 bases not matched to a gene. Germline assignment: CDR1 SEHNR and CDR2 FQNEAQ (reference sequence). The receptor was isolated from a female donor with multiple sclerosis, enrolled in a pregnancy study. This sequence joins TRBV7-9 and TRBJ1-4; 8 nucleotides match TRBD1. The material sequenced was CD8+ T cells from peripheral blood mononuclear cells, taken in the second trimester of pregnancy. CDR3 nucleotide sequence: TGTGCCAGCAGCCCCTCAGGGGGCGGCGAGGAAAAACTGTTTTTT. It encodes CASSPSGGGEEKLFF.